This T cell receptor beta chain appears in the sequencing data of a study of molecular identifiers for immune sequencing clone quantification. TCRdb independently ran MiXCR on the PCR reads; one entry per CDR3 protein. Found here are hundreds of thousands of distinct CDR3 sequences, about 20% of them singletons; the top ten hold around 0.86%. Trimming removed 7 bases from V and 3 bases from J, with 12 bases in between. The CDR3 totals 13 residues. This clonotype was found many times. V and J are TRBV12-3 or TRBV12-4 and TRBJ1-1, with D unresolved. The sequence derives from a human donor in good health. Some libraries in this study had Jurkat cell RNA spiked in. Sample: naive CD8+ T cells from blood, with Jurkat cell RNA spiked in. Subset defined: FACS-sorted CD8+CD4-CCR7+CD45RA+ naive T cells. For the CDR3, the DNA is TGTGCCAGCACCCCTTCTTGGGACACTGAAGCTTTCTTT. Its protein is CASTPSWDTEAFF.